The text below deals with one T cell receptor (beta chain). Time point defined: persistent/refractory GD, antithyroid drugs over 5 years with positive TRAb. PBMC-extracted RNA yielded the TCR library. The data derive from a study of regulatory T cells in long-lasting Graves disease. Study background: In persistent Graves' disease, antithyroid drugs had been taken for over 5 years and TSH receptor antibodies stayed positive.

The length of the CDR3 is 19 residues. With 0 bases clipped from V and 4 bases from J, the junction kept 14 bases outside the gene matches. CDR1 is SGHDT, CDR2 YYEEEE, per germline. Construction of the TCR beta libraries employed iRepertoire HTBI primers in conjunction with Arm-PCR of CDR3 regions. TCRdb recomputed calls from the multiplex PCR reads with MiXCR, one row per CDR3 protein. The sample lists around 300,000 distinct CDR3 sequences; 20% to 25% were seen once. This chain connects TRBV5-6 to TRBJ1-1; 11 bases agree with TRBD1. This material consisted of peripheral blood mononuclear cells (PBMCs), taken when the disease was refractory, from a patient treated with antithyroid drugs. This TCR derives from a female donor with Graves disease. The CDR3 coding sequence is TGTGCCAGCAGCTTGGACTTAAGGACAGGGGGCCTGAGGGCCACTGAAGCTTTCTTT. This gives the protein CASSLDLRTGGLRATEAFF.